This TCR beta chain was obtained from a study of early T cells in non-severe SARS-CoV-2 infection. The CDR3 spans 14 residues. V lost 5 bases and J lost 8, with 16 bases in between. In germline, CDR1 is LNHDA, CDR2 SQIVND (reference sequence). This clonotype has a count of ten or more. TCRdb fed the 5' RACE reads into MiXCR, producing one record per CDR3 protein. The sample contains over 70,000 distinct CDR3 sequences, about 15% of which appear only once. The chain has TRBV19 and TRBJ2-1; possible D gene TRBD2, 6 bases. This clonotype originated in an adult who was a healthcare worker with PCR-confirmed SARS-CoV-2 infection or an uninfected control (not recorded which). Source material: whole blood. The CDR3 region is CASSRLGGGHEQFF. The CDR3 DNA reads as TGTGCCAGTAGTCGGTTGGGGGGAGGCCATGAGCAGTTCTTC.